The entry below gives a single TCR beta chain sequence along with its context. No cognate antigen has been identified for it. One base away there is no much larger clone; base qualities are not given. The CDR3 regions of human TCRbeta chains were analyzed by immunosequencing. Turning to the authors' computational methods: TCRs in the repertoires were compared against a reference library of SARS-CoV-2-specific TCRs that had been generated with the MIRA antigen-specificity platform. Breadth was defined as the fraction of unique TCRs that were SARS-CoV-2-associated, and depth was defined as the fraction of total T cells that were SARS-CoV-2-associated. Each spike-specific TCR was assigned to its reactive spike region and to a CD4 or CD8 class using the MIRA data. Log10-transformed breadth and depth values were compared by one-way ANOVA with Sidak's multiple comparisons tests. Here the immuneACCESS table is served through TCRdb, limited to in-frame sequences with V and J called. Missing clones are a known gap in these copies; in checked studies unresolved V genes cover under half, and the rest lacks a known reason. That table is the source of V, J and clone size, and D and trimming were worked out from the DNA. The sample has about 110,000 clones on record, roughly nine tenths of them singletons. The ten largest account for 5% to 5.5% of the sample.

CDR3 length: 14 amino acids, cysteine to phenylalanine. The read is trimmed to its CDR3 DNA, 42 bases read in frame from base 1. V loses 4 bases, J loses 0 bases, and the germline ends lie 9 bases apart. CDR1 and CDR2 were assigned from the germline V gene as SNHLY and FYNNEI. This sample stems from a study of T cell responses to AZD1222 COVID-19 vaccine (dated by TCRdb to the early 2020s). A note on the overall study: AZD1222 recipients given second doses at about 4 weeks or at about 12 weeks were pooled, since spike-specific TCR depth and breadth were not found to differ between the two schedules. TCR sequencing was performed for about 250 trial participants, of whom about 200 were given two doses of AZD1222 and around 26 were given two doses of MenACWY control vaccine. Trial participants were enrolled by age into subgroups of 18-55, 56-69 and 70-plus years, and about 150, 27 and 61 TCR-sequenced participants, respectively, were included in these subgroups. Overall results and qualifications from the work: The whole spike protein was spanned by vaccine-associated CD4 TCRs, and dominant responses were seen in regions 160-218 and 743-854. After two AZD1222 doses, both the breadth and the depth of spike-specific TCRs were significantly higher than at day 0 and than in MenACWY recipients. The 56-69-year group was small, and its depth increase did not reach significance, likely because of low power. Participants were mostly white British and included more females than males, and it was suggested by the authors that clonal diversity may have been underestimated. Nearly half of unique spike-specific TCRs reportedly recognized epitopes outside regions mutated in the B.1.351 and B.1.1.7 variants. Conclusions about previously exposed vaccinees are limited, since just 5 to 7 AZD1222 recipients were seropositive for SARS-CoV-2 at baseline. Because no day 14 peak-response samples were available, repertoires were characterized only after the peak T cell response.

Read against the paper, the sample's time point label means: baseline before first vaccination. Vaccinee samples came from UK trials COV001 and COV002, including a single-blind randomized controlled phase 2/3 trial of AZD1222 (ChAdOx1 nCoV-19) in healthy adults. For TCRbeta chain sequencing, PBMC samples were collected from trial participants at day 0 and at day 28 after the second dose. The input for sequencing was peripheral blood, taken on day 0 of AZD1222 vaccination. The TCR comes from an adult in good health. The chain couples TRBV2 to TRBJ1-1; 6 matching bases give a weak D call of TRBD1. The CDR3 loop reads CASSVGGLNTEAFF. The DNA sequence is TGTGCCAGCAGTGTTGGGGGGCTGAACACTGAAGCTTTCTTT.